This T cell receptor beta chain was observed in a study of cytomegalovirus exposure and HLA in healthy donors. Study-level findings and limits: On later analysis, the bulk of CMV-associated TCR beta chains appeared to be HLA-restricted.

PCR involved 60 Vbeta and 13 Jbeta primers. Libraries were prepared by immunoSEQ multiplex PCR; TCRdb keeps only in-frame clonotypes and omits some of them. In the table there are roughly 150,000 clones, approximately 78% of which are singletons. V lost 1 base, J lost 5 bases, and 15 bases lay in between. Germline CDR1 SGHRS, CDR2 YFSETQ. CDR3 length equals 16 residues. As for this clone: As yet, its antigen is unknown.

The genes are TRBV5-1 and TRBJ1-4, with a possible D match to TRBD1 (5 bases). Sequenced material: PBMCs. The source is a woman under 30 in good health and CMV-seronegative. CDR3 nucleotide sequence: TGCGCCAGCAGCTTGATGCCGGGGGGGGTGAATGAAAAACTGTTTTTT. Residues: CASSLMPGGVNEKLFF.